This note documents a single T cell receptor (beta chain) sequence. The sample comes from a study of blood T cell repertoires in COVID-19. Study as a whole: Researchers got acute and convalescent COVID-19 samples from the United States, Italy and Spain. Sample material is recorded as cDNA or gDNA derived from T cells, B-cell-depleted T cells, or PBMCs.

The CDR3 is 13 amino acids. The germline gives CDR1 SGHAT, CDR2 FQDESV (reference sequence). V dropped 2 bases and J dropped 5 bases, with 8 bases sitting between them. Produced via immunoSEQ multiplex PCR; TCRdb's table is partial and in-frame only. The sample yields about 54,000 clones, around 80% seen once. The receptor was isolated from a man aged 50-59 years with acute or convalescent COVID-19. The chain is built from TRBV11-1 and TRBJ2-3, with D hard to call. Sequencing input: peripheral blood. CDR3 sequence reads: CASSLPDIDTQYF. CDR3 in DNA: TGTGCCAGCAGCTTACCAGACATAGATACGCAGTATTTT.